This TCR beta chain is from a study of shared clonotypes between healthy human individuals. The study's findings and limits: Limitation of the genetic and exposure-history diversity represented came from the few donors. Rarefaction revealed incomplete sorted-subset sequencing despite large depth.

CD4+ cell separation produced CD45RA+ naive and CD45RA-negative memory subsets. The V end was cut by 0 bases, the J end by 5 bases, with 14 bases between. CDR1 and CDR2 (germline): SGHRS, YFSETQ. This CDR3 has 15 residues. Sequencing was at deep level. Measured with immunoSEQ multiplex PCR; TCRdb has only the in-frame clones, and not every one. The sample lists about 1.5 million clones, roughly 98% occurring once. Notes on this clone: Its antigen is as yet unknown.

The receptor was isolated from a man aged 25-45 years in good health. The chain couples TRBV5-1 to TRBJ1-1; maybe TRBD1 (5 bases). Sequencing was performed on naive CD4+ T cells sorted from blood. Subset here: CD45RA+ positively selected. DNA for the CDR3: TGCGCCAGCAGCTTGGCCCAGGGAGGTAGGACTGAAGCTTTCTTT. Its protein product is CASSLAQGGRTEAFF.